This T cell receptor beta chain was observed in a study of control samples from healthy donors and cancer patients. The data were produced by immunoSEQ multiplex PCR, yet TCRdb's version contains in-frame clones alone and is incomplete. The sample lists some 100,000 clones, around 90% occurring once. This CDR3 is 15 amino acids long. Germline loops: CDR1 MNHEY, CDR2 SMNVEV (reference sequence). V gave up 4 bases and J gave up 1 base; unmatched junction bases: 3. The sample consisted of blood. This TCR derives from a human donor in good health. The donor label of this sample is uncertain. The chain combines TRBV27 with TRBJ1-2, with TRBD1 identical over 10 bases. The CDR3 loop is CASSSDRGHNYGYTF. The DNA of the CDR3 is TGTGCCAGCAGTTCAGACAGGGGGCATAACTATGGCTACACCTTC.